Below, 23 T cell receptor beta chains from the same sample are listed, as sequenced in a study of CXCR3-negative and CXCR3-positive naive CD8 T cells. Study-wide results and caveats: Hydrophobicity of TRB CDR3s was greater in CXCR3-positive naive cells than in CXCR3-negative naive cells.

No antigen has been assigned to these receptors. UMI-labeled 5' RACE TRB cDNA libraries were prepared from the cells. Reprocessing the 5' RACE reads, TCRdb reports a single entry for every CDR3 protein and omits DNA. The ten most abundant clones cover around 0.82% of a sample with around 84,000 distinct CDR3 sequences. Sequencing was done on a sample of naive CXCR3+ CD8+ T cells from blood. The subset here: CD45RO-CCR7+CD27+CD95- naive CD8+ T cells expressing CXCR3 (TNR3+). The receptors originated from a human donor in good health. Some clones in this sample may be carry-over from other donors' samples.

The rearrangement joins TRBV29-1 to TRBJ2-4; no DNA is available, so the TRBD1 call from TCRdb remains unchecked. CDR1 SQVTM and CDR2 ANQGSEA come from the germline V gene. The CDR3 is made up of 15 amino acids. The CDR3 spells CSDVNRGTAKNIQYF.

This chain links TRBV30 with TRBJ1-1; the D call of TRBD1 rests on TCRdb alone, since no DNA is present to check it. The CDR3 totals 14 residues. Germline V gene sequence: CDR1 GTSNPN, CDR2 SVGIG (reference sequence). The CDR3 sequence is CAWSTGTGDTEAFF.

V gene TRBV4-3 combines with J gene TRBJ2-2; the TCRdb call, TRBD2, lacks DNA for checking. From germline, CDR1 is LGHNA and CDR2 YSLEER. The CDR3 covers 17 residues. The CDR3 loop is CASSLAILREWTGELFF.

The chain links TRBV27 to TRBJ2-3; TCRdb outputs TRBD2, but without DNA this stays unchecked. Germline loops: CDR1 MNHEY, CDR2 SMNVEV (reference sequence). CDR3 length: 17 amino acids. The CDR3 here is CASSPWTSGGLTDTQYF.

The chain joins TRBV10-3 to TRBJ2-1; TCRdb's D call, TRBD2, is unchecked because there is no DNA. CDR3 length: 17 amino acids. Looked up from germline, CDR1 is ENHRY and CDR2 is SYGVKD. CDR3 in amino acids: CAISDLAGGNNYNEQFF.

V usage is TRBV4-3 and J usage is TRBJ2-2; TCRdb's D call of TRBD2 is untestable without DNA. Germline CDR1 and CDR2: LGHNA and YSLEER. The CDR3 is made up of 13 amino acids. CDR3 loop: CASAGPDLGELFF.

This chain joins TRBV28 and TRBJ2-7; absent DNA, TCRdb's TRBD1 call cannot be checked. This CDR3 is 14 amino acids long. From germline, CDR1 is MDHEN and CDR2 SYDVKM. The CDR3 spells CASTPGRGSYEQYF.

The V call is TRBV12-3 or TRBV12-4, the J call TRBJ2-7; lacking DNA, the TRBD1 call made by TCRdb goes unchecked. This CDR3 has 12 amino acids. The CDR3 here is CASSFSGLEQYF.

J is TRBJ2-2 and V is TRBV21-1; there is no DNA to check the TCRdb D call of TRBD1. TRBV21-1 represents a pseudogene. The CDR3 covers 16 residues. CDR3 sequence reads: CASSKTGDRAAGELFF.

V is TRBV5-1 and J is TRBJ1-4; without DNA, the TCRdb call of TRBD1 cannot be checked. Germline V gives CDR1 SGHRS, CDR2 YFSETQ. The CDR3 contains 17 residues. This CDR3 is CASSFGTVVTTNEKLFF.

This chain links TRBV5-1 with TRBJ2-1; no DNA is available, so the TRBD1 call from TCRdb remains unchecked. This CDR3 region has 16 residues. CDR1 SGHRS and CDR2 YFSETQ come from the germline V gene. This chain's CDR3 is CASSLRARVSYNEQFF.

The chain carries TRBV28 and TRBJ2-5; TCRdb's D gene call, TRBD2, goes unchecked for lack of DNA. The germline CDR1 and CDR2 sequences are MDHEN and SYDVKM. This CDR3 has 14 amino acids. CDR3 region: CASNEPREQETQYF.

This chain links TRBV28 with TRBJ1-1. Per germline, CDR1 MDHEN and CDR2 SYDVKM. This CDR3 contains 13 residues. The CDR3 here is CASGGTGNTEAFF.

This chain links TRBV20-1 with TRBJ1-6; TCRdb selects TRBD1, and the lack of DNA leaves this call unchecked. The CDR3 totals 17 residues. Germline CDR1 is DFQATT and CDR2 is SNEGSKA (reference sequence). The CDR3 loop reads CSARDTGGAGNNSPLHF.

V is TRBV28 and J is TRBJ2-2; TCRdb's D gene call, TRBD1, goes unchecked for lack of DNA. The CDR3 consists of 15 residues. From germline, CDR1 is MDHEN and CDR2 SYDVKM. The CDR3 protein is CASSLTRGNTGELFF.

V is TRBV29-1 and J is TRBJ2-6. The CDR3 consists of 14 residues. Germline CDR1 and CDR2: SQVTM and ANQGSEA. The chain's CDR3 is CSVGMGFGANVLTF.

This rearrangement joins TRBV12-5 to TRBJ2-5; TCRdb calls TRBD2, which cannot be checked without DNA. Germline CDR1 reads LGHNT; CDR2 reads FRNRAP. The CDR3 loop spans 14 amino acids. The CDR3 protein is CASGLAGHEETQYF.

The J gene is TRBJ2-5, the V gene TRBV29-1; TCRdb gives TRBD2 as the D gene, but with no DNA this cannot be confirmed. The V gene's germline CDR1 is SQVTM and CDR2 ANQGSEA. The CDR3 extends over 16 amino acids. This CDR3 reads CSVEEPGLAPEETQYF.

The J gene is TRBJ2-2, the V gene TRBV6-2 or TRBV6-3; with no DNA, the TCRdb D assignment of TRBD1 cannot be verified. CDR3 length: 14 amino acids. Germline values: CDR1 MNHEY, CDR2 SVGEGT. CDR3 sequence reads: CASSSTGRTGELFF.

The chain recombines TRBV6-5 with TRBJ2-1. This CDR3 has 13 residues. Germline V gives CDR1 MNHEY, CDR2 SVGAGI. CDR3 sequence reads: CASRIDFDNEQFF.

The V and J genes are TRBV28 and TRBJ2-2; TCRdb's D call, TRBD1, is unchecked because there is no DNA. The CDR3 is 16 residues long. Germline CDR1 and CDR2: MDHEN and SYDVKM. CDR3 residues: CASSSRRGENTGELFF.

The chain carries TRBV20-1 and TRBJ1-5; TCRdb outputs TRBD1, but without DNA this stays unchecked. The CDR3 is 15 residues long. Germline V gene sequence: CDR1 DFQATT, CDR2 SNEGSKA (reference sequence). CDR3 residues: CSAREGPRVNQPQHF.

This chain joins TRBV7-9 and TRBJ2-7; absent DNA, TCRdb's TRBD2 call cannot be checked. CDR1 and CDR2 (germline): SEHNR, FQNEAQ (reference sequence). This CDR3 contains 13 residues. CDR3 residues: CATTSGIMGEQYF.